This passage covers 30 T cell receptor beta chains from one sample sequenced in a study of a mutant IDH1 vaccine in newly diagnosed glioma. The time point here: baseline, week 1 (first vaccination visit). Regarding treatment: pre-vaccination baseline after standard-of-care therapy. The repertoire was sequenced with immunoSEQ multiplex PCR; TCRdb's copy has only in-frame clones and lacks some. The sample holds 50,000 to 65,000 clones, about 82% seen once. The sequences come from PBMCs, collected from a glioma patient treated with radiotherapy, temozolomide or both. These receptors all stem from a man between 18 and 35 years old with glioma.

The gene calls are TRBV6-5 and TRBJ1-5, with TRBD1 as a possible D gene (5 bases). V was cut by 6 bases and J by 6 bases, with 12 bases left in between. CDR3 length: 13 residues. The germline gives CDR1 MNHEY, CDR2 SVGAGI. CDR3: CASSPDRIQPQHF. The CDR3 DNA reads as TGTGCCAGCAGCCCCGACAGAATTCAGCCCCAGCATTTT.

This clone came up once. The chain carries TRBV2 and TRBJ1-5; D is perhaps TRBD1 (5 bases). This CDR3 is 14 amino acids long. Per the germline V gene, CDR1 is SNHLY and CDR2 is FYNNEI. Trimming took off 5 bases at V and 4 bases at J, with 12 bases between the two ends. This CDR3 is CASSTPGGNQPQHF. CDR3 in DNA: TGTGCCAGCAGTACCCCGGGGGGAAATCAGCCCCAGCATTTT.

The V gene is TRBV5-1, the J gene TRBJ2-5, with D maybe TRBD1 (6 bases). This CDR3 region has 15 residues. The V gene lost 1 base and the J gene lost 1 base, with 11 bases spanning the gap. In germline, CDR1 is SGHRS, CDR2 YFSETQ. CDR3: CASSLPQGTQETQYF. Here the CDR3 DNA reads TGCGCCAGCAGCTTGCCCCAGGGGACCCAAGAGACCCAGTACTTC.

This sequence joins TRBV7-9 and TRBJ1-1; D not certain. The CDR3 covers 11 residues. Trimming pared 2 bases from V and 4 bases from J, leaving 2 bases between. The V gene's germline CDR1 is SEHNR and CDR2 FQNEAQ (reference sequence). The CDR3 DNA is TGTGCCAGCAGCTTAATCACTGAAGCTTTCTTT. Residues: CASSLITEAFF.

The chain has TRBV29-1 and TRBJ2-1; D is uncertain. Germline V gene sequence: CDR1 SQVTM, CDR2 ANQGSEA. Trimming stripped 5 bases from V and 1 base from J, with 12 bases between. The CDR3 contains 14 residues. Here the CDR3 DNA reads TGCAGCGTTACCGGTCTGGGTTCCTACAATGAGCAGTTCTTC. Residues: CSVTGLGSYNEQFF.

V and J are TRBV10-3 and TRBJ2-7; D possibly corresponds to TRBD2 (5 bases). Germline V gene sequence: CDR1 ENHRY, CDR2 SYGVKD. This CDR3 has 14 amino acids. Trimming left V 4 bases short and J 0 bases short, with 10 bases between. CDR3 residues: CAISVLESSYEQYF. Here the CDR3 DNA reads TGTGCCATCAGTGTACTAGAGAGCTCCTACGAGCAGTACTTC.

CDR3 in DNA: TGTGCCAGCAGTCCTCTCCCCGGCAGGGAGTTGAACACTGAAGCTTTCTTT. Translation gives CASSPLPGRELNTEAFF. J is TRBJ1-1 and V is TRBV27; D perhaps matches TRBD1 (5 bases). Trimming pared 5 bases from V and 0 bases from J, leaving 19 bases between. The CDR3 has 17 residues. Germline assignment: CDR1 MNHEY and CDR2 SMNVEV (reference sequence).

V and J are TRBV5-1 and TRBJ1-2, with a weak D call TRBD1 (5 bases). The CDR3 is 14 amino acids. The germline V gene has CDR1 SGHRS and CDR2 YFSETQ. Trimming took off 0 bases at V and 7 bases at J, with 13 bases between the two ends. The chain's CDR3 is CASSLAPTEGGYTF. CDR3 nucleotides: TGCGCCAGCAGCTTGGCCCCGACAGAGGGTGGCTACACCTTC. The complete variable domain, with remaining parts taken from reference TRBV5-1 and TRBJ1-2, reads KAGVTQTPRYLIKTRGQQVTLSCSPISGHRSVSWYQQTPGQGLQFLFEYFSETQRNKGNFPGRFSGRQFSNSRSEMNVSTLELGDSALYLCASSLAPTEGGYTFGSGTRLTVV.

This clone came up once. The rearrangement joins TRBV4-1 to TRBJ2-7; D is unclear. Germline assignment: CDR1 MGHRA and CDR2 YSYEKL. The CDR3 has 15 residues. The V and J ends lost 0 bases and 6 bases respectively, with 15 bases between them. The CDR3 coding sequence is TGCGCCAGCAGCCAAGATTTTGTACCCTTGGGCGAGCAGTACTTC. This codes for CASSQDFVPLGEQYF.

CDR3 in DNA: TGCGCCAGCAGCCTAGGGACTAGCGGGAGCTCCTACGAGCAGTACTTC. This codes for CASSLGTSGSSYEQYF. The chain employs TRBV4-1 and TRBJ2-7, with 14 bases lining up with TRBD2. This CDR3 region has 16 residues. V lost 4 bases, J lost 0 bases, and 2 bases stayed unmatched. Germline CDR1 and CDR2: MGHRA and YSYEKL.

This sequence joins TRBV7-8 and TRBJ1-5, with D uncertain. The CDR3 loop spans 14 amino acids. The V end lost 2 bases, the J end lost 1 base, and 6 bases lay between the germline ends. CDR1 SGHVS and CDR2 FQNEAQ come from the germline V gene. The CDR3 here is CASSLRQSNQPQHF. DNA of the CDR3: TGTGCCAGCAGCTTAAGGCAGAGCAATCAGCCCCAGCATTTT. Full variable domain (outside the CDR3, taken from reference TRBV7-8 and TRBJ1-5): GAGVSQSPRYKVAKRGQDVALRCDPISGHVSLFWYQQALGQGPEFLTYFQNEAQLDKSGLPSDRFFAERPEGSVSTLKIQRTQQEDSAVYLCASSLRQSNQPQHFGDGTRLSIL.

The chain uses TRBV7-3 and TRBJ2-7; tentative D call: TRBD1 (6 bases). The V and J ends lost 5 bases and 7 bases respectively, with 15 bases between them. CDR1 SGHTA and CDR2 FQGTGA come from the germline V gene. This CDR3 spans 13 amino acids. In DNA form, the CDR3 reads TGTGCCAGCAGCCGAACAGGGTCGGGGGAGCAGTACTTC. Its translation: CASSRTGSGEQYF.

This chain uses TRBV5-4 with TRBJ2-5, with D uncertain. This CDR3 region has 13 residues. Germline assignment: CDR1 SGHNT and CDR2 YYREEE (reference sequence). V lost 4 bases and J 4 bases, leaving 11 bases between the germline ends. In nucleotides, the CDR3 is TGTGCCAGCAGCCCACTTGACGGAGAGACCCAGTACTTC. It specifies CASSPLDGETQYF.

The chain is built from TRBV25-1 and TRBJ1-2, with a possible D match to TRBD1 (5 bases). This CDR3 is 17 amino acids long. The germline gives CDR1 MGHDK, CDR2 SYGVNS. The V gene lost 2 bases and the J gene lost 0 bases, with 16 bases spanning the gap. CDR3 sequence: CASSEGGRVIANYGYTF. The CDR3 region has the DNA TGTGCCAGCAGTGAAGGAGGCAGGGTCATAGCTAACTATGGCTACACCTTC.

J is TRBJ2-2 and V is TRBV6-5; D unresolved. V was clipped by 2 bases and J by 1 base, with 8 bases between them. Germline lookup yields CDR1 MNHEY and CDR2 SVGAGI. The CDR3 extends over 15 amino acids. The CDR3 DNA sequence: TGTGCCAGCAGTTACGACACGCTGAACACCGGGGAGCTGTTTTTT. It yields the protein CASSYDTLNTGELFF.

The V gene is TRBV5-6, the J gene TRBJ1-6, with a weak D call TRBD1 (5 bases). V was trimmed by 0 bases and J by 10 bases, leaving 14 bases between them. Germline V lookup: CDR1 SGHDT, CDR2 YYEEEE. The CDR3 is 15 amino acids. The CDR3 here is CASSLVWGERSPLHF. CDR3 bases: TGTGCCAGCAGCTTGGTATGGGGGGAGCGGTCACCCCTCCACTTT.

V gene TRBV19 combines with J gene TRBJ1-1; no definite D call. The CDR3 consists of 13 residues. Trimming took 4 bases from V and 4 from J, leaving 10 bases between them. Looked up from germline, CDR1 is LNHDA and CDR2 is SQIVND (reference sequence). CDR3 bases: TGTGCCAGTAGTACCGGAACGGTCACTGAAGCTTTCTTT. It yields the protein CASSTGTVTEAFF.

The rearrangement uses TRBV28 and TRBJ2-1, with D perhaps TRBD1 (5 bases). The CDR3 length is 17 residues. Trimming left V 5 bases short and J 3 bases short, with 20 bases between. The V gene's germline CDR1 is MDHEN and CDR2 SYDVKM. CDR3 DNA: TGTGCCAGCAGTCCTTCGACAGACCCTGCTCTCTACAATGAGCAGTTCTTC. Encoded protein: CASSPSTDPALYNEQFF.

This chain connects TRBV6-5 to TRBJ1-4, with unresolved D. Between the trimmed V and J ends, which lost 5 bases and 0 bases, there was a span of 10 bases. This CDR3 comprises 15 residues. CDR1 MNHEY and CDR2 SVGAGI come from the germline V gene. This CDR3 reads CASSRTWATNEKLFF. In DNA form, the CDR3 reads TGTGCCAGCAGTCGCACCTGGGCAACTAATGAAAAACTGTTTTTT.

The chain links TRBV5-1 to TRBJ1-2, with 10 positions matching TRBD1. CDR3 size: 13 residues. Germline lookup yields CDR1 SGHRS and CDR2 YFSETQ. The V segment lost 4 bases and the J segment 6 bases; nucleotides outside the gene matches: 3. Here the CDR3 reads CASSPGTGDGYTF. The CDR3 DNA reads TGCGCCAGCAGCCCCGGGACAGGGGATGGCTACACCTTC.

The CDR3 DNA reads TGTGCCAGCAGCTTAGTGCGGGGAAACACCGGGGAGCTGTTTTTT. Translation: CASSLVRGNTGELFF. The V call is TRBV7-9, the J call TRBJ2-2, with a tentative D call TRBD2 (6 bases). Per germline, CDR1 SEHNR and CDR2 FQNEAQ (reference sequence). The CDR3 sequence is 15 residues long. Trimming removed 1 base from V and 2 bases from J, with 8 bases in between.

V gene TRBV7-9 combines with J gene TRBJ2-7; TRBD2 agrees at 13 bases. This CDR3 comprises 17 residues. V was pared by 1 base and J by 4 bases, with 7 bases of the junction left unmatched. From germline, CDR1 is SEHNR and CDR2 FQNEAQ (reference sequence). This CDR3 is CASSLEGLAGFTYEQYF. CDR3 in DNA: TGTGCCAGCAGCTTAGAGGGACTAGCGGGATTCACTTACGAGCAGTACTTC. Looking up the rest from reference TRBV7-9 and TRBJ2-7 gives the full variable domain: DTGVSQNPRHKITKRGQNVTFRCDPISEHNRLYWYRQTLGQGPEFLTYFQNEAQLEKSRLLSDRFSAERPKGSFSTLEIQRTEQGDSAMYLCASSLEGLAGFTYEQYFGPGTRLTVT.

V usage is TRBV25-1 and J usage is TRBJ2-7; TRBD1 matches 9 bases. This CDR3 is 15 amino acids long. Per the germline V gene, CDR1 is MGHDK and CDR2 is SYGVNS. V trimming: 6 bases; J trimming: 4 bases; junction bases outside the gene matches: 10. As DNA, the CDR3 is TGTGCCAGCAGAAAGCCCGGGACAGGGTCGTACGAGCAGTACTTC. Protein sequence: CASRKPGTGSYEQYF.

This clone was counted only a few times. The V gene is TRBV10-3, the J gene TRBJ1-2; the D is unclear. Germline V gene sequence: CDR1 ENHRY, CDR2 SYGVKD. The CDR3 totals 13 residues. Trimming took off 6 bases at V and 2 bases at J, with 10 bases between the two ends. The CDR3 protein is CAISPGSNYGYTF. CDR3 nucleotide sequence: TGTGCCATCAGCCCGGGCTCAAACTATGGCTACACCTTC.

This chain uses TRBV4-2 with TRBJ2-2, with 7 nucleotides matching TRBD2. V shed 3 bases and J 4 bases; nucleotides not matched to a gene: 20. The CDR3 is made up of 20 amino acids. The germline gives CDR1 LGHNA, CDR2 YNFKEQ. The CDR3 DNA reads TGTGCCAGCAGCCATTACACGCCTGACTATAGCGGGCCGAGCACCGGGGAGCTGTTTTTT. Translation gives CASSHYTPDYSGPSTGELFF.

This chain links TRBV6-5 with TRBJ2-2, with TRBD1 matching 11 bases. CDR1 MNHEY and CDR2 SVGAGI come from the germline V gene. J was trimmed by 6 bases and V by 2 bases; bases with no gene match: 2. This CDR3 region has 15 residues. DNA of the CDR3: TGTGCCAGCAGTTACCGGGGACAGGGGGCCGGGGAGCTGTTTTTT. Translating gives CASSYRGQGAGELFF.

The chain couples TRBV30 to TRBJ2-5; 7 bases match TRBD2. The J segment lost 5 bases and the V segment lost 8 bases, leaving 5 bases of the junction unmatched. This CDR3 has 11 residues. Germline V lookup: CDR1 GTSNPN, CDR2 SVGIG (reference sequence). CDR3 loop: CAGGVEETQYF. In DNA form, the CDR3 reads TGTGCCGGGGGGGTGGAGGAGACCCAGTACTTC.

This chain connects TRBV10-1 to TRBJ1-1, with D maybe TRBD1 (5 bases). The ends were cut back, 9 bases at V and 0 bases at J, with 29 bases in the middle. Germline CDR1 and CDR2: WNHNN and SYGVQD (reference sequence). This CDR3 has 19 residues. CDR3 DNA: TGCGCCAGGCTACCAAAAGCAGAACAGGTTTGGCGCATGAACACTGAAGCTTTCTTT. It specifies CARLPKAEQVWRMNTEAFF.

The chain links TRBV5-4 to TRBJ1-5, with 8 bases identical to TRBD1. Germline trimming cut 5 bases from V and 6 bases from J; bases unmatched to any gene: 4. This CDR3 is built from 13 residues. Looked up from germline, CDR1 is SGHNT and CDR2 is YYREEE (reference sequence). The CDR3 nucleotides are TGTGCCAGCAGTCAGGACAGGGCTCAGCCCCAGCATTTT. It specifies CASSQDRAQPQHF.

This clone showed up just once. CDR3 nucleotide sequence: TGTGCCAGCAGCTTGGGGAGGCGACAGGGTTCCTACGAGCAGTACTTC. Amino acids: CASSLGRRQGSYEQYF. This sequence joins TRBV5-4 and TRBJ2-7; 7 positions match TRBD1. Germline CDR1 is SGHNT and CDR2 is YYREEE (reference sequence). The CDR3 consists of 16 residues. V lost 0 bases and J lost 1; bases outside the gene matches: 7.